The rows below give T cell receptor beta chains drawn from one sample of a study of early T cells in non-severe SARS-CoV-2 infection. MiXCR, run by TCRdb on the 5' RACE reads, gives a single entry per CDR3 protein. In the table there are 80,000 to 95,000 distinct CDR3 sequences, approximately 15% of which are singletons. Sequenced material: whole blood, taken at baseline. These receptors originate from an adult who was a healthcare worker with PCR-confirmed SARS-CoV-2 infection or an uninfected control (not recorded which). Each CDR3 is given with its conserved first and last residue. The D gene is left open where the match is weak. Clone size is given for some rows only: seen once, a few or many times, or a class if the clone is expanded.

J: TRBJ2-3
D: -
size: few
V: TRBV2
DNA: TGTGCCAGCAGTCGAGGACGTACTAGCACAGATACGCAGTATTTT
CDR3: CASSRGRTSTDTQYF

J: TRBJ2-3
D: -
size: few
V: TRBV6-5
DNA: TGTGCCAGCAGTTTTACCGGGACCACAACAGATACGCAGTATTTT
CDR3: CASSFTGTTTDTQYF

J: TRBJ2-1
D: TRBD1
size: few
V: TRBV9
DNA: TGTGCCAGCACCCGGGACAGCTCCTACAATGAGCAGTTCTTC
CDR3: CASTRDSSYNEQFF

J: TRBJ2-4
D: -
size: -
V: TRBV6-6
DNA: TGTGCCAGCACCCCCACGGGCTTTCGAATGGACTTC
CDR3: CASTPTGFRMDF

J: TRBJ1-2
D: -
size: -
V: TRBV5-1
DNA: TGCGCCAGCAGCTTGGCCCCGGAGAATTACGGCTACACCTTC
CDR3: CASSLAPENYGYTF

J: TRBJ2-1
D: TRBD1
size: few
V: TRBV7-9
DNA: TGTGCCAGCTGTTCCGGGACAGAGTACAATGAGCAGTTCTTC
CDR3: CASCSGTEYNEQFF

J: TRBJ1-5
D: -
size: few
V: TRBV18
DNA: TGTGCCAGCTCACCAGAGGGTTCACAGCCCCAGCATTTT
CDR3: CASSPEGSQPQHF

J: TRBJ2-1
D: TRBD2
size: -
V: TRBV6-5
DNA: TGTGCCAGCAGTTACTTTAGCGGGAGATCCTACAATGAGCAGTTCTTC
CDR3: CASSYFSGRSYNEQFF

J: TRBJ2-3
D: -
size: -
V: TRBV3-1
DNA: TGTGCCAGCAGCCAAGATCCCATAGATACGCAGTATTTT
CDR3: CASSQDPIDTQYF

J: TRBJ2-1
D: -
size: -
V: TRBV5-4
DNA: TGTGCCAGCAGCTTCTTGGACCAAGCAGCCAATGAGCAGTTCTTC
CDR3: CASSFLDQAANEQFF

J: TRBJ2-2
D: -
size: few
V: TRBV6-5
DNA: TGTGCCAGCAGGGGAGGTGGCACCGGGGAGCTGTTTTTT
CDR3: CASRGGGTGELFF

J: TRBJ2-1
D: -
size: many
V: TRBV5-4
DNA: TGTGCCAGCAGCAGGAGCGATGAGCAGTTCTTC
CDR3: CASSRSDEQFF

J: TRBJ2-1
D: TRBD2
size: many
V: TRBV9
DNA: TGTGCCAGCAACCCTAGCGGGAACAATGAGCAGTTCTTC
CDR3: CASNPSGNNEQFF

J: TRBJ1-5
D: -
size: -
V: TRBV30
DNA: TGTGCCTGGAGTGTACAGGGCAATCAGCCCCAGCATTTT
CDR3: CAWSVQGNQPQHF

J: TRBJ1-2
D: -
size: many
V: TRBV7-9
DNA: TGTGCCAGCAGCTTAGAAATCGGCACAAAATATGGCTACACCTTC
CDR3: CASSLEIGTKYGYTF

J: TRBJ2-7
D: TRBD2
size: few
V: TRBV6-5
DNA: TGTGCCAGCAGTTCCCAGGGGTGGAGCGGGAGCGACTACGAGCAGTACTTC
CDR3: CASSSQGWSGSDYEQYF

J: TRBJ1-2
D: TRBD1
size: few
V: TRBV28
DNA: TGTGCCAGCAGTTTTTCGGCAGGGGGCTCTAACTATGGCTACACCTTC
CDR3: CASSFSAGGSNYGYTF

J: TRBJ2-1
D: -
size: few
V: TRBV4-1
DNA: TGCGCCACCGATGCCGGGAATGAGCAGTTCTTC
CDR3: CATDAGNEQFF

J: TRBJ2-5
D: -
size: many
V: TRBV6-5
DNA: TGTGCCAGCAGTAGAACAGGGAACTACCAAGAGACCCAGTACTTC
CDR3: CASSRTGNYQETQYF

J: TRBJ2-1
D: TRBD2
size: -
V: TRBV12-3/TRBV12-4
DNA: TGTGCCAGCAGCTGGCTAGCGGTCTCCTACAATGAGCAGTTCTTC
CDR3: CASSWLAVSYNEQFF

J: TRBJ1-5
D: -
size: few
V: TRBV7-9
DNA: TGTGCCAGCAGCTCCGTTGGGAACGATCAGCCCCAGCATTTT
CDR3: CASSSVGNDQPQHF

J: TRBJ2-3
D: TRBD2
size: -
V: TRBV10-3
DNA: TGTGCCATCAGCCCCGGGACTAGCGGGAGACGGGCGCAGTATTTT
CDR3: CAISPGTSGRRAQYF

J: TRBJ2-5
D: TRBD2
size: many
V: TRBV5-1
DNA: TGCGCCAGCAGCAAGAGGACTAGCCAAAAAGAGACCCAGTACTTC
CDR3: CASSKRTSQKETQYF

J: TRBJ1-1
D: -
size: many
V: TRBV7-8
DNA: TGTGCCAGCAGCTTTTTCACGGTGAACACTGAAGCTTTCTTT
CDR3: CASSFFTVNTEAFF

J: TRBJ2-3
D: -
size: few
V: TRBV18
DNA: TGTGCCAGCTCACCAGACTTAGATACGCAGTATTTT
CDR3: CASSPDLDTQYF

J: TRBJ1-2
D: TRBD1
size: -
V: TRBV7-8
DNA: TGTGCCAGCAGCTCCCGCCCCCCCGACAGGGTGACTGGCTACACCTTC
CDR3: CASSSRPPDRVTGYTF

J: TRBJ2-5
D: TRBD2
size: many
V: TRBV29-1
DNA: TGCAGCGTTCCCACCGGGACTAGCGGGAGTCCCGAGGAGACCCAGTACTTC
CDR3: CSVPTGTSGSPEETQYF

J: TRBJ2-7
D: -
size: few
V: TRBV6-1
DNA: TGTGCCAGCAGTGAAGAGGATCAGACCCCCTACGAGCAGTACTTC
CDR3: CASSEEDQTPYEQYF

J: TRBJ1-2
D: -
size: many
V: TRBV7-8
DNA: TGTGCCAGCAGCTTAACCCCCCCGGGGGCAGAAGAGGGCTACACCTTC
CDR3: CASSLTPPGAEEGYTF

J: TRBJ1-2
D: -
size: -
V: TRBV5-1
DNA: TGCGCCAGCAGCTTGGAACAGCATGGCTACACCTTC
CDR3: CASSLEQHGYTF

J: TRBJ2-1
D: -
size: many
V: TRBV12-3/TRBV12-4
DNA: TGTGCCAGCAGCCACCGGGACCCAAGGGGGGATGAGCAGTTCTTC
CDR3: CASSHRDPRGDEQFF

J: TRBJ2-5
D: -
size: -
V: TRBV12-3/TRBV12-4
DNA: TGTGCCAGCACATGGGGCCGCGGACCTCAAGAGACCCAGTACTTC
CDR3: CASTWGRGPQETQYF